This T cell receptor beta chain was identified during a study of a mutant IDH1 vaccine in newly diagnosed glioma. Study-wide results and caveats: No link was apparently found between pseudoprogression and changes in top peripheral T cell clonotypes.

The V gene end was trimmed by 9 bases and the J gene end by 8 bases; junction bases not matched to a gene: 14. This CDR3 has 15 residues. In germline, CDR1 is SGHTA, CDR2 FQGNSA. Specified time point: week 5, during vaccination. Vaccination used 300 ug of mutant IDH1 20-mer peptide per dose, with topical imiquimod. To note about this clone: What it recognizes is unknown.

The method was immunoSEQ multiplex PCR; TCRdb's version includes in-frame clones alone and lacks a portion of them. The sample holds some 42,000 clones; 75% to 90% are singletons and the top ten take 1.5% to 2%. Sequencing used PBMCs, obtained from a glioma patient whose treatment included an IDH1 peptide vaccine. This clonotype was obtained from a man aged 40-49 years with glioma. The chain employs TRBV7-2 and TRBJ2-1, with 9 bases aligning to TRBD2. The CDR3 loop is CASKSGLAGSHEQFF. The CDR3 coding sequence is TGTGCCAGTAAGTCGGGGCTAGCGGGATCGCATGAGCAGTTCTTC.